Here is one T cell receptor beta chain with its context. The antigen remains undetermined. These data originate in a study of T cells in Graves' hyperthyroidism and ophthalmopathy. Study as a whole: Initial diagnosis, before any treatment, was when peripheral blood was collected.

Fresh peripheral blood, around 9.3 ml of it, supplied the PBMCs. Looked up from germline, CDR1 is DFQATT and CDR2 is SNEGSKA (reference sequence). This CDR3 spans 12 amino acids. Trimming pared 0 bases from V and 5 bases from J, leaving 7 bases between. RNA transcripts yielded amplified TCR beta CDR3 regions. Researchers ran a first-round RT-PCR on the TCR CDR3 using the HTBI primer set. TCRdb re-derived calls from the multiplex PCR reads in MiXCR, one entry per CDR3 protein. The sample comprises around 520,000 distinct CDR3 sequences, approximately 24% of which are singletons, and 10% to 12% rests with the top ten. Overall study results and limits: Progression to ophthalmopathy was predicted a median of approximately 6.4 months early. Ophthalmopathy could be told apart from stable hyperthyroidism with a 13 V-J model.

The chain recombines TRBV20-1 with TRBJ1-1; D gene uncertain. Sequencing was carried out using blood. The TCR originated in a woman aged 25 to 39 with Graves' ophthalmopathy. For the CDR3, the DNA is TGCAGTGCTAGAGATCGGAGTACTGAAGCTTTCTTT. Amino acids: CSARDRSTEAFF.